These 11 T cell receptor beta chains share one sample of origin, sequenced in a study of shared clonotypes between healthy human individuals. Data came from immunoSEQ multiplex PCR; TCRdb stores just in-frame clones and leaves some out. The repertoire holds about 2.1 million clones, with 90% to 95% as singletons. Positively selected for CCR7, the CD45RO-negative cells used as naive CD8 cells excluded terminally differentiated effector memory CD45RA+ cells. Sequencing was performed on naive CD8+ T cells from PBMCs. Source of these receptors: a man between 18 and 29 years old in good health. Some clones in this sample may be carry-over from other donors' samples.

V gene TRBV10-1 combines with J gene TRBJ2-3; 13 bases fit TRBD2. V gave up 3 bases and J gave up 3 bases; unmatched junction bases: 3. Germline V lookup: CDR1 WNHNN, CDR2 SYGVQD (reference sequence). This CDR3 is 16 amino acids long. CDR3 DNA sequence: TGCGCCAGCAGTGACCTGGGACTAGCGGGAACAGATACGCAGTATTTT. This gives the protein CASSDLGLAGTDTQYF.

V usage is TRBV13 and J usage is TRBJ2-2, with D possibly matching TRBD2 (6 bases). Looked up from germline, CDR1 is PRHDT and CDR2 is FYEKMQ (reference sequence). V gave up 8 bases and J gave up 5 bases, with 12 bases separating them. This CDR3 comprises 13 residues. CDR3 coding DNA: TGTGCCAGCGGGTCGGGAGCGACCGGGGAGCTGTTTTTT. Translating gives CASGSGATGELFF.

This clone was picked up one time. The rearrangement links TRBV9 to TRBJ1-3; D gene ambiguous. The CDR3 sequence is 18 residues long. Germline CDR1 is SGDLS and CDR2 is YYNGEE. V was clipped by 0 bases and J by 3 bases, with 19 bases between them. CDR3 in amino acids: CASSVGDGPASVGNTIYF. As DNA, the CDR3 is TGTGCCAGCAGCGTAGGAGACGGGCCAGCCAGCGTTGGAAACACCATATATTTT.

CDR3 residues: CASSRTSTGAFSTEAFF. CDR3 in DNA: TGCGCCAGCAGCCGAACCTCGACAGGGGCGTTTAGCACTGAAGCTTTCTTT. This chain links TRBV4-1 with TRBJ1-1; 8 bases match TRBD1. This CDR3 is 17 amino acids long. Germline V gene lookup returns CDR1 MGHRA and CDR2 YSYEKL. With V trimmed by 4 bases and J by 4 bases, 14 bases remained unmatched.

The V call is TRBV4-1, the J call TRBJ2-1; 9 bases are shared with TRBD2. The V and J ends lost 6 bases and 8 bases, in that order; junction bases with no gene match: 8. CDR1 and CDR2 (germline): MGHRA, YSYEKL. The CDR3 has 14 residues. This chain's CDR3 is CASRLVAGEDEQFF. CDR3 sequence (DNA): TGCGCCAGCAGATTGGTAGCGGGAGAGGATGAGCAGTTCTTC.

The chain employs TRBV29-1 and TRBJ2-1; the D gene is possibly TRBD2 (6 bases). Germline-derived CDR1 and CDR2 are SQVTM and ANQGSEA. The length of the CDR3 is 13 residues. V was shortened by 7 bases and J by 4 bases, with 14 bases between the two germline ends. CDR3 DNA sequence: TGCAGCGCCGAGGGGCTAGCGTACAATGAGCAGTTCTTC. The encoded protein is CSAEGLAYNEQFF.

The chain carries TRBV9 and TRBJ2-5; 7 bases fit TRBD1. CDR3 length equals 16 residues. Germline V gives CDR1 SGDLS, CDR2 YYNGEE. V lost 3 bases and J lost 2; bases outside the gene matches: 10. The DNA of the CDR3 is TGTGCCAGCAGCGCCCATGGGACAGATTCTCAAGAGACCCAGTACTTC. Translation gives CASSAHGTDSQETQYF.

V is TRBV13 and J is TRBJ2-1, with TRBD2 identical over 8 bases. Germline V lookup: CDR1 PRHDT, CDR2 FYEKMQ (reference sequence). The CDR3 length is 16 residues. V dropped 5 bases and J dropped 6; count of bases not matched to a gene: 12. CDR3 bases: TGTGCCAGCAGCCCGGTAGGTAGCGGGACTACCAATGAGCAGTTCTTC. Its translation is CASSPVGSGTTNEQFF.

V gene TRBV10-3 combines with J gene TRBJ1-1; 8 bases fit TRBD1. The CDR3 extends over 17 amino acids. The V and J ends lost 4 bases and 0 bases, in that order; junction bases with no gene match: 10. Germline CDR1 ENHRY, CDR2 SYGVKD. CDR3: CAISGLPGQDMNTEAFF. In DNA, the CDR3 is TGTGCCATCAGTGGCTTACCGGGACAGGACATGAACACTGAAGCTTTCTTT.

The chain joins TRBV2 to TRBJ1-2; D unclear. With 3 bases removed from V and 3 bases from J, the gap between germline ends came to 14 bases. Germline CDR1 and CDR2: SNHLY and FYNNEI. This CDR3 spans 15 amino acids. CDR3 amino acids: CASSDERSPYYGYTF. In DNA form, the CDR3 reads TGTGCCAGCAGTGACGAAAGATCCCCCTACTATGGCTACACCTTC.

J is TRBJ2-3 and V is TRBV28, with a tentative D call TRBD1 (5 bases). Trimming pared 6 bases from V and 0 bases from J, leaving 13 bases between. The CDR3 covers 15 residues. Per the germline V gene, CDR1 is MDHEN and CDR2 is SYDVKM. The CDR3 loop is CASSPDTPSTDTQYF. The CDR3 DNA sequence: TGTGCCAGCAGCCCGGACACCCCTAGCACAGATACGCAGTATTTT.